Listed below are T cell receptor beta chains from one sample, sequenced in a study of cytomegalovirus exposure and HLA in healthy donors. TCRdb's table, derived via immunoSEQ multiplex PCR, lists solely in-frame clones and lacks some. The table for this sample gives 60,000 to 65,000 clones. The sequenced sample consisted of PBMCs. These receptors were obtained from a man aged 25 to 45 in good health and CMV-seropositive. Both conserved end residues are trimmed from each CDR3. Fields, in order: J gene, V gene, CDR3 protein.

>TRBJ2-7|TRBV5-1
ASSVGAVGVGGQY
>TRBJ2-1|TRBV5-1
ASSETAPGQTSPGNEQF
>TRBJ2-2|TRBV4-1
ASSPGTAFTGELF
>TRBJ2-5|TRBV28
ASTLGLAETQY
>TRBJ1-1|TRBV30
AWSKTGTNTEAF
>TRBJ2-1|TRBV27
ASSLLTSGTDNEQF
>TRBJ2-1|TRBV7-6
ASSLASGGTGEQF
>TRBJ1-1|TRBV6-5
ASSSLTGGNVEAF
>TRBJ1-5|TRBV5-1
ASSLDSQNQPQH
>TRBJ1-4|TRBV4-2
ASSHGTGNSGEKLF
>TRBJ2-1|TRBV6-5
ASSAEPVYYNEQF
>TRBJ2-5|TRBV19
ASSISPGGPQETQY
>TRBJ2-7|TRBV6-5
ASRSPGARQS
>TRBJ2-7|TRBV4-2
ASSQITAGGSAYEQY
>TRBJ2-1|TRBV6-5
ASSYSTGLAGDEQF
>TRBJ1-2|TRBV18
ASSPGEKNGYT
>TRBJ1-5|TRBV7-9
ASSLGGRGWGNQPQH
>TRBJ1-5|TRBV15
ATSRGGLVNQPQH
>TRBJ2-7|TRBV6-1
ASRTLMRAYEQY
>TRBJ2-7|TRBV30
AWSGDTTYEQY
>TRBJ2-5|TRBV4-2
ASSQNGGTSGQETQY
>TRBJ2-1|TRBV5-1
ASSSGQGSSDNEQF
>TRBJ1-6|TRBV30
AWSTGLTYNSPLH
>TRBJ2-7|TRBV5-1
ASSLDRGEEQY
>TRBJ2-7|TRBV5-1
ASSLLGLYEQY